What follows describes a single TCR beta chain. Its antigen is still unknown. This entry belongs to a study of Tregs in tolerant kidney transplant recipients. Study-level results: Validation in larger populations is needed because few patients were studied.

Libraries were prepared by immunoSEQ multiplex PCR; TCRdb keeps only in-frame clonotypes and omits some of them. The table has over 60,000 clones, 84% seen once. Unstimulated regulatory T cells (CD4+CD25+CD127-), CD4+CD25- non-regulatory cells, CD4 and CD8 cells were FACS-sorted from thawed PBMCs. The germline V gene has CDR1 KGHSH and CDR2 LQKENI. This CDR3 contains 13 residues. Deletions cut 4 bases from V and 9 bases from J, with 13 bases between. The clonotype was recovered from a human donor in good health. Sample: CD4+ T cells from blood. The rearrangement links TRBV18 to TRBJ2-1; TRBD2 might be the D (5 bases). In nucleotides, the CDR3 is TGTGCCAGCTCACGCGGGCTCTTGGGTGAGCAGTTCTTC. Translation gives CASSRGLLGEQFF.